This T cell receptor (beta chain) was identified during a study of cytomegalovirus exposure and HLA in healthy donors. General study points: Later, TCR association rates were found to vary by HLA locus, highest for DRB1 and lowest for HLA-C. What a later analysis reportedly showed was that an Asian-associated ancestry cluster had fewer N-insertions than the roughly 720-donor mean. HLA alleles showed associations with 16,951 TCR beta sequences in a later analysis, at a 0.05 false discovery rate.

PCR was performed using 60 Vbeta and 13 Jbeta primers. The repertoire was sequenced with immunoSEQ multiplex PCR; TCRdb's copy has only in-frame clones and lacks some. The data show approximately 22,000 clones, about 78% seen once. V was pared by 2 bases and J by 5 bases, with 11 bases between. This CDR3 is built from 14 residues. CDR1 is SGHRS and CDR2 is YFSETQ in the germline V gene. Points on this clone: The antigen is undetermined. This CDR3 is also generated by other DNA sequences in the sample.

The chain links TRBV5-1 to TRBJ1-5; D is unclear. The receptor was isolated from a man in his sixties in good health and CMV-seronegative. Sequenced sample: PBMCs. The CDR3 nucleotides read TGCGCCAGCAGCTTCGGCGGGAGAGATCAGCCCCAGCATTTT. The encoded protein is CASSFGGRDQPQHF.